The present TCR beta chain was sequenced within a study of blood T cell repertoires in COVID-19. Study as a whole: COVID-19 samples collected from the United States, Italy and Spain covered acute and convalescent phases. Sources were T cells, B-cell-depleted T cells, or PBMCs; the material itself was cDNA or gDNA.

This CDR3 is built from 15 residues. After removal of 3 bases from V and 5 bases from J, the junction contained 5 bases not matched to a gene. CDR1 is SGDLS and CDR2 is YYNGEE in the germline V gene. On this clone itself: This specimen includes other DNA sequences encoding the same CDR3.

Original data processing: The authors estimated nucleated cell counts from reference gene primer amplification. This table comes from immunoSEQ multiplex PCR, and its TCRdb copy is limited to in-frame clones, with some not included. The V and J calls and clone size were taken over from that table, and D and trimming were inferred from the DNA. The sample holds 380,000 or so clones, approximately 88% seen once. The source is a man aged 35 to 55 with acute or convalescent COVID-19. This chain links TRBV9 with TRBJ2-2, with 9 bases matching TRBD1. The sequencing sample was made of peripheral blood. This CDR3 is CASSGRQGGTGELFF. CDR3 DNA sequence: TGTGCCAGCAGCGGAAGACAGGGGGGGACCGGGGAGCTGTTTTTT.